This T cell receptor beta chain was captured by sequencing in a study of T cells in Graves' hyperthyroidism and ophthalmopathy. The CDR3 contains 15 residues. CDR1 DFQATT and CDR2 SNEGSKA come from the germline V gene (reference sequence). Trimming removed 1 base from V and 8 bases from J, with 20 bases in between. TCR beta CDR3 sequences were amplified from RNA transcripts. Primed by the HTBI set, a first-round RT-PCR was run on the TCR CDR3. One entry per CDR3 protein, called by TCRdb with MiXCR from the multiplex PCR reads. This table holds 300,000 to 500,000 distinct CDR3 sequences, 11% to 15% found once.

The sample comprised blood. The sequence was obtained from a man in his fifties with Graves' ophthalmopathy. V is TRBV20-1 and J is TRBJ1-2, with D perhaps TRBD1 (6 bases). CDR3 DNA: TGCAGTGCTAGAGGGGCGACAGGATCCGTAGGAGGCTACACCTTC. Amino acids: CSARGATGSVGGYTF.